This T cell receptor (beta chain) was identified during a study of blood T cell repertoires in COVID-19. Some clones are missing from TCRdb's copy, which holds only in-frame ones; the method was immunoSEQ multiplex PCR. The sample contains about 300,000 clones, around 92% of which appear only once. The CDR3 loop spans 16 amino acids. V lost 5 bases to trimming and J lost 5 bases; unmatched junction nucleotides: 11. Germline V gene sequence: CDR1 MNHNY, CDR2 SVGAGI (reference sequence). The rearrangement joins TRBV6-6 to TRBJ2-7, with 11 positions matching TRBD1. Material: peripheral blood. The origin of this receptor is a man younger than 30 who had recovered from COVID-19. The CDR3 region is CASSPRTGGAKNEQYF. DNA for the CDR3: TGTGCCAGCAGTCCTCGGACAGGGGGCGCAAAAAACGAGCAGTACTTC.